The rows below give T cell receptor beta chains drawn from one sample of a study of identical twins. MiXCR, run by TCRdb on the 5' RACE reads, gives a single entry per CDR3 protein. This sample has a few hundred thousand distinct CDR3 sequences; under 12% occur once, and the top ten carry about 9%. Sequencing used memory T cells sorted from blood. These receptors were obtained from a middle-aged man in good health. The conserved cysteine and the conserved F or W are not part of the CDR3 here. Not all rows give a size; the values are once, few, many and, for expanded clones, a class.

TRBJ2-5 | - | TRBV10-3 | AISEGRVTPDFQETQY
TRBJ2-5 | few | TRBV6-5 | ASSYGRPAQETQY
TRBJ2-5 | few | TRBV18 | ASSPRNSPETQY
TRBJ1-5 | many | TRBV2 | ASSAEQGGNQPQH
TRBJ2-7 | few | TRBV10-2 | ASRPGGRRLSEQY
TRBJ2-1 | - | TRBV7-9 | ASSPYGTANEQF
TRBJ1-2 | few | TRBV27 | ASSGEGIGGYT
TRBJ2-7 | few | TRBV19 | ASSAGPGYEQY
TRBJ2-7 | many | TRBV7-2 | ASSSGGGYEQY
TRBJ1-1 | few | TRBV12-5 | ASGLAQTGGGEAF
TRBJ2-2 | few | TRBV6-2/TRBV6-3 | ASRGRTGGIGELF
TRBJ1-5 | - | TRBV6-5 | ASSYLIRQGTQPQH
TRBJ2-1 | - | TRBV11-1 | ASSLTSGRMLSYNEQF
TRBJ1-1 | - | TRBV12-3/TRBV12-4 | ASSQGGGGTEAF
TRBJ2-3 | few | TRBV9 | ASSVVAGDTQY
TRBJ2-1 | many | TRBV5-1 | ASSLQEYNEQF
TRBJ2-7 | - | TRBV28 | ASTTRVAGLY
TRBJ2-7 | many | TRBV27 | ASSIGTIPYEQY
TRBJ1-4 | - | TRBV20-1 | SALARVSEKLF
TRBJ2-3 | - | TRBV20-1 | SARDGGTSGVRLSTQY
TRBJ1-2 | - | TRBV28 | ASVVGGGRYT
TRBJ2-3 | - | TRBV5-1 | ASSLDVDTQY
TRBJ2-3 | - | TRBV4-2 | ASSQFAGSTDTQY
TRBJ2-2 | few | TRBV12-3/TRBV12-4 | ASSFQVSTGELF
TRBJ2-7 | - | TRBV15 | ATSSGYSYEQY
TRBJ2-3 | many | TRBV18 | ASSPQVGDTQY
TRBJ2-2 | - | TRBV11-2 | ASSVAGQIPNTGELF
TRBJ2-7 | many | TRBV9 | ASSLGTETYEQY
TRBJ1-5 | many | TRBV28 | ASSLTSGGQPQH
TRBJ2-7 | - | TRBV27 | ASSLAFRGSEQY
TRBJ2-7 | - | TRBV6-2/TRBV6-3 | ASSYSVNSRTPYEQY